This T cell receptor beta chain was captured by sequencing in a study of CD8 T cells in Susac syndrome. Note on this clonotype: What it binds is not known.

Study-level points and caveats: The study conceded that relatively few individuals underwent its TCR sequencing and HLA analysis.

Negative isolation was used for CD8+ and CD4+ T cells and FACS enrichment for TEMRA cells. After extraction with the RNeasy kit, roughly 0.45 to 1 ug of the RNA was reverse transcribed using random hexamers. TCRdb reanalysed the immunoSEQ multiplex PCR reads using MiXCR and keeps one entry per CDR3 protein. The table records 77,000 or so distinct CDR3 sequences, roughly 95% of them present only once. This TCR was recovered from a human donor with multiple sclerosis. Sequenced: CD8+ T cells from PBMCs.

The CDR3 loop reads CASSLVGNEIDEQFF. In nucleotides, the CDR3 is TGTGCCAGCAGCTTAGTGGGAAATGAGATAGATGAGCAGTTCTTC. The chain carries TRBV5-4 and TRBJ2-1; no clear D. Between the trimmed V and J ends, which lost 2 bases and 8 bases, there was a span of 17 bases. Germline loops: CDR1 SGHNT, CDR2 YYREEE (reference sequence). The length of the CDR3 is 15 residues.